These 18 T cell receptor beta chains were sequenced from one sample in a study of cytomegalovirus exposure and HLA in healthy donors. Both 60 Vbeta primers and 13 Jbeta primers went into the PCR. TCRdb keeps only in-frame clones here, not all; method: immunoSEQ multiplex PCR. This sample's table reports tens of thousands of clones. Sequences were obtained from PBMCs. The receptors here all came from a young woman in good health and CMV-seropositive.

The chain carries TRBV28 and TRBJ1-5; 7 positions match TRBD1. The germline V gene encodes CDR1 MDHEN and CDR2 SYDVKM. V dropped 5 bases and J dropped 5; count of bases not matched to a gene: 9. The CDR3 covers 15 residues. The CDR3 region is CASSLGGTADQPQHF. For the CDR3, the DNA is TGTGCCAGCAGTCTAGGCGGGACAGCTGATCAGCCCCAGCATTTT.

The V call is TRBV19, the J call TRBJ1-5; the D is unclear. This CDR3 is 13 amino acids long. CDR1 LNHDA and CDR2 SQIVND come from the germline V gene (reference sequence). The V end was cut by 6 bases, the J end by 7 bases, with 13 bases between. The CDR3 reads CASRGGPEQPQHF. The CDR3 DNA reads as TGTGCCAGTAGAGGAGGGCCTGAGCAGCCCCAGCATTTT.

The V and J genes are TRBV4-1 and TRBJ2-5, with TRBD2 matching over 10 bases. The CDR3 is 16 amino acids. The junction had 4 bases not matched to a gene; V was cut back by 1 base and J by 2 bases. The V gene's germline CDR1 is MGHRA and CDR2 YSYEKL. CDR3 amino acids: CASSQGTAGGQETQYF. The CDR3 DNA is TGCGCCAGCAGCCAAGGGACAGCGGGAGGGCAAGAGACCCAGTACTTC.

The chain employs TRBV14 and TRBJ2-7, with D possibly TRBD2 on 5 matching bases. Looked up from germline, CDR1 is SGHDN and CDR2 is FVKESK. This CDR3 comprises 14 residues. V lost 5 bases, J lost 5 bases, and 16 bases lay in between. CDR3 nucleotides: TGTGCCAGCAGCTACCAAGTAGGGAGCAACGAGCAGTACTTC. This sequence encodes CASSYQVGSNEQYF.

Note on this clone: Other DNA sequences in this sample translate to the same CDR3. The chain has TRBV18 and TRBJ2-7; 7 nucleotides agree with TRBD1. V gave up 6 bases and J gave up 0 bases; unmatched junction bases: 5. This CDR3 has 14 residues. In germline, CDR1 is KGHSH, CDR2 LQKENI. The CDR3, as DNA: TGTGCCAGCTCGCCGACAGGGTCCTCCTACGAGCAGTACTTC. Translating it yields CASSPTGSSYEQYF.

The gene calls are TRBV18 and TRBJ2-1, with 9 bases matching TRBD1. The germline V gene has CDR1 KGHSH and CDR2 LQKENI. The CDR3 runs 16 residues. Trimming removed 3 bases from V and 2 bases from J; junction bases left unmatched: 5. CDR3 coding DNA: TGTGCCAGCTCACCTACAACAGGGGGCGCCTACAATGAGCAGTTCTTC. Its protein product is CASSPTTGGAYNEQFF. The full variable domain, with the rest looked up from reference TRBV18 and TRBJ2-1, is NAGVMQNPRHLVRRRGQEARLRCSPMKGHSHVYWYRQLPEEGLKFMVYLQKENIIDESGMPKERFSAEFPKEGPSILRIQQVVRGDSAAYFCASSPTTGGAYNEQFFGPGTRLTVL.

The V gene is TRBV10-3, the J gene TRBJ1-1, with TRBD1 as a possible D gene (6 bases). The CDR3 is 13 amino acids. The germline V gene has CDR1 ENHRY and CDR2 SYGVKD. V was clipped by 2 bases and J by 5 bases, with 9 bases between them. The CDR3 sequence: CAISETGLTEAFF. DNA for the CDR3: TGTGCCATCAGTGAGACAGGGTTAACTGAAGCTTTCTTT.

The chain uses TRBV5-5 and TRBJ2-3, with no clear D. V was pared by 7 bases and J by 2 bases, with 17 bases between. This CDR3 comprises 15 residues. Germline CDR1 SGHKS, CDR2 YYEKEE (reference sequence). The CDR3 sequence: CASVLGLEITDTQYF. The CDR3 bases are TGTGCCAGCGTCCTCGGTCTCGAAATCACAGATACGCAGTATTTT.

As DNA, the CDR3 is TGTGCCAGCATATACGGACTGGATAATGAAAAACTGTTTTTT. It specifies CASIYGLDNEKLFF. J is TRBJ1-4 and V is TRBV2; no clear D. The CDR3 totals 14 residues. The ends were cut back, 7 bases at V and 4 bases at J, with 13 bases in the middle. Germline values: CDR1 SNHLY, CDR2 FYNNEI.

V is TRBV29-1 and J is TRBJ2-3; 9 bases line up with TRBD1. Trimming at V came to 3 bases and at J to 1 base, leaving 14 bases not matched to a gene. Germline V gene data show CDR1 as SQVTM and CDR2 as ANQGSEA. The CDR3 is 18 amino acids. The CDR3 DNA reads TGCAGCGTTGATGGGGGACTACAGGGGGCAGGGGGCACAGATACGCAGTATTTT. This codes for CSVDGGLQGAGGTDTQYF.

The rearrangement links TRBV28 to TRBJ2-7, with 7 positions matching TRBD1. Trimming at V came to 3 bases and at J to 2 bases, leaving 13 bases not matched to a gene. The germline V gene has CDR1 MDHEN and CDR2 SYDVKM. The CDR3 loop spans 17 amino acids. In DNA, the CDR3 is TGTGCCAGCAGTTTCCCCAGTCGACAGGGCTTTACCTACGAGCAGTACTTC. Translating it yields CASSFPSRQGFTYEQYF.

The chain recombines TRBV29-1 with TRBJ2-5; TRBD2 matches at 12 bases. The V gene end was trimmed by 5 bases and the J gene end by 4 bases; junction bases not matched to a gene: 5. This CDR3 spans 14 amino acids. The V gene's germline CDR1 is SQVTM and CDR2 ANQGSEA. The CDR3 DNA is TGCAGCGTTAGGACTAGCGGGACCGGAGAGACCCAGTACTTC. It encodes CSVRTSGTGETQYF.

The chain combines TRBV10-3 with TRBJ1-2, with D possibly TRBD1 on 5 matching bases. Germline loops: CDR1 ENHRY, CDR2 SYGVKD. The CDR3 sequence is 17 residues long. With 4 bases removed from V and 7 bases from J, the gap between germline ends came to 25 bases. As DNA, the CDR3 is TGTGCCATCAGTGTGGGCCCACCCTGGGGGGGTGAAGCTGGCTACACCTTC. Residues: CAISVGPPWGGEAGYTF.

The rearrangement links TRBV30 to TRBJ2-7; 7 bases are shared with TRBD1. Per the germline V gene, CDR1 is GTSNPN and CDR2 is SVGIG (reference sequence). The CDR3 runs to 13 residues. V shed 2 bases and J 3 bases; nucleotides not matched to a gene: 4. CDR3 coding DNA: TGTGCCTGGAGTCAGGGGACAGACTACGAGCAGTACTTC. The encoded protein is CAWSQGTDYEQYF.

The chain couples TRBV19 to TRBJ1-5; TRBD1 agrees at 8 bases. Germline-derived CDR1 and CDR2 are LNHDA and SQIVND (reference sequence). V lost 1 base to trimming and J lost 5 bases; unmatched junction nucleotides: 1. The CDR3 runs to 14 residues. This CDR3 reads CASSIGGQDQPQHF. In nucleotides, the CDR3 is TGTGCCAGTAGTATAGGGGGACAGGATCAGCCCCAGCATTTT.

V and J are TRBV2 and TRBJ1-2; 10 bases agree with TRBD1. The CDR3 is 15 amino acids. Germline V gene data show CDR1 as SNHLY and CDR2 as FYNNEI. V was pared by 5 bases and J by 4 bases, with 7 bases of the junction left unmatched. In DNA, the CDR3 is TGTGCCAGCAGTCCATGGGGACAGGGGAGCTATGGCTACACCTTC. It yields the protein CASSPWGQGSYGYTF.

The chain employs TRBV28 and TRBJ1-6; D remains ambiguous. The V gene's germline CDR1 is MDHEN and CDR2 SYDVKM. This CDR3 has 11 residues. Trimming removed 7 bases from V and 6 bases from J, with 4 bases in between. The DNA for the CDR3 is TGTGCCAGCACCTTTAATTCACCCCTCCACTTT. Encoded protein: CASTFNSPLHF.

The chain has TRBV5-1 and TRBJ2-5; D ambiguous. The CDR3 loop spans 15 amino acids. Deletions cut 0 bases from V and 4 bases from J, with 13 bases between. Germline-derived CDR1 and CDR2 are SGHRS and YFSETQ. The CDR3, as DNA: TGCGCCAGCAGCTTGGATGGTATCGTAGCAGAGACCCAGTACTTC. Translated: CASSLDGIVAETQYF.